This TCR beta chain originates from a study of T cells in Graves' hyperthyroidism and ophthalmopathy. This clonotype showed up many times. Its target is not known. Reasons for excluding patients were uncontrolled infection, other autoimmune disease, pregnancy or lactation. Study results and limitations: Expanded thyroid clonotypes (above 0.001) were mostly also found in blood.

The TCR beta CDR3 regions underwent amplification using RNA transcripts as the source. TCR CDR3 underwent first-round RT-PCR with the HTBI primer set. In TCRdb, the multiplex PCR reads were re-called with MiXCR into one record per CDR3 protein. Among a few hundred thousand distinct CDR3 sequences listed, around 43% were seen once. Trimming left V 4 bases short and J 5 bases short, with 14 bases between. Germline values: CDR1 SQVTM, CDR2 ANQGSEA. The CDR3 is 13 residues long. The receptor was derived from an adult woman with Graves' disease, either hyperthyroidism or ophthalmopathy (not recorded which). The specimen sequenced was peripheral blood or thyroid tissue (not recorded which). The J gene is TRBJ2-5, the V gene TRBV29-1; weak D call: TRBD2 (5 bases). In nucleotides, the CDR3 is TGCAGCGTTGGTTATTTGAGGGTGGAGACCCAGTACTTC. The encoded protein is CSVGYLRVETQYF.